The clone carrying this T cell receptor (beta chain) was seen at least ten times. The antigen is not known. The CDR3 spans 13 residues. Germline V gene lookup returns CDR1 KGHSH and CDR2 LQKENI. Between the trimmed V and J ends, which lost 2 bases and 2 bases, there was a span of 5 bases. Assay: immunoSEQ multiplex PCR; the TCRdb copy retains only in-frame clones and omits some. The specimen gives approximately 27,000 clones without singletons; the ten biggest hold approximately 1.5%. These data originate in a study of T cells after posttransplantation cyclophosphamide. Study conclusions and caveats: Tissue-infiltrating T cells from skin or gut overlapped little with blood T cells. Donor-recipient repertoire similarity was low at 1-2 months, rising over year one. After PTCy, TRB diversity resembled that of CNI/methotrexate controls.

The chain uses TRBV18 and TRBJ2-3, with D maybe TRBD1 (5 bases). Source material: PBMCs. The sequence was obtained from a man between 50 and 59 years old in good health, CMV-negative, and a related stem cell transplant donor. The DNA for the CDR3 is TGTGCCAGCTCACCAGGGGCCACAGATACGCAGTATTTT. Translating gives CASSPGATDTQYF.